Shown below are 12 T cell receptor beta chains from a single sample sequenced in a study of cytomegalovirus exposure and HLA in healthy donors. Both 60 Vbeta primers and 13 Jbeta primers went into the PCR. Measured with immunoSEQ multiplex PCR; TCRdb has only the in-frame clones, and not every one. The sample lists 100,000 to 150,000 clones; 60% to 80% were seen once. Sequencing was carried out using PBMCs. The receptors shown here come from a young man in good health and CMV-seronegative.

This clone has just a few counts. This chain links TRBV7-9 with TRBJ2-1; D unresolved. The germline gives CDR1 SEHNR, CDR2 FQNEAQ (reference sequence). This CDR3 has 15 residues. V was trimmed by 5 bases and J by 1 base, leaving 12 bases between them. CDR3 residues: CASSTWRESYNEQFF. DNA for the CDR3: TGTGCCAGCAGCACCTGGAGAGAGTCCTACAATGAGCAGTTCTTC.

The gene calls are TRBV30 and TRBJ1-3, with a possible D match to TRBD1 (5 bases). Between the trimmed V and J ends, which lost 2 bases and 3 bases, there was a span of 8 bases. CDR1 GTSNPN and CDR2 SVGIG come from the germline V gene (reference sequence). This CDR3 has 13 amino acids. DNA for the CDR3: TGTGCCTGGAGTCCGGGACTTGGAAACACCATATATTTT. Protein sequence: CAWSPGLGNTIYF.

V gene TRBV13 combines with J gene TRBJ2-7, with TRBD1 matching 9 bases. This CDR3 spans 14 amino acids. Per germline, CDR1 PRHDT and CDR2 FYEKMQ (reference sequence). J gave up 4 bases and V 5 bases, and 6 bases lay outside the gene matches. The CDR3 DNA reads TGTGCCAGCAGCCCGGGGACAGGGAATTACGAGCAGTACTTC. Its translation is CASSPGTGNYEQYF.

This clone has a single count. CDR3 protein: CASSLRRQGAGSDAPQNYGYTF. As DNA, the CDR3 is TGCGCCAGCAGCTTGCGGAGACAGGGGGCGGGGTCCGACGCCCCCCAAAACTATGGCTACACCTTC. This chain links TRBV5-1 with TRBJ1-2; 10 bases match TRBD1. This CDR3 region has 22 residues. V trimming: 1 base; J trimming: 2 bases; junction bases outside the gene matches: 23. Germline lookup yields CDR1 SGHRS and CDR2 YFSETQ.

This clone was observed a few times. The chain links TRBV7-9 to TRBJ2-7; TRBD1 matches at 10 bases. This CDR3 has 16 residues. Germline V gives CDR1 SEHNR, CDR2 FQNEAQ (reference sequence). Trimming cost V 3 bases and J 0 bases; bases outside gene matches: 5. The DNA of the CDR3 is TGTGCCAGCAGCTTCCGACAGGGGGCTAGCTCCTACGAGCAGTACTTC. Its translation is CASSFRQGASSYEQYF.

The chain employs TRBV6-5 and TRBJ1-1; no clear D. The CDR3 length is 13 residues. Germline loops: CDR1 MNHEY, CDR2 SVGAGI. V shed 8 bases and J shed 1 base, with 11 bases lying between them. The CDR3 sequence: CASRRSRNTEAFF. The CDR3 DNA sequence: TGTGCCAGCCGCCGTAGTCGGAACACTGAAGCTTTCTTT.

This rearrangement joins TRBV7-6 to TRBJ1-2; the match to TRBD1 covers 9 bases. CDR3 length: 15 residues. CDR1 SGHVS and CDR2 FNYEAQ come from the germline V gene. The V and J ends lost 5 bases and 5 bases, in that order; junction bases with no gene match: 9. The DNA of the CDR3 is TGTGCCAGCAGCCCGCGACAGGACAGGGGTTATGGCTACACCTTC. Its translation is CASSPRQDRGYGYTF.

The CDR3 nucleotides read TGTGCCAGCAGAGCCCGGGTACTACTGGGAAACACCATATATTTT. Its protein product is CASRARVLLGNTIYF. This chain links TRBV11-2 with TRBJ1-3; no clear D gene. This CDR3 comprises 15 residues. The germline V and J ends were trimmed by 6 bases and 4 bases, with 16 bases remaining between them. The V gene's germline CDR1 is SGHAT and CDR2 FQNNGV.

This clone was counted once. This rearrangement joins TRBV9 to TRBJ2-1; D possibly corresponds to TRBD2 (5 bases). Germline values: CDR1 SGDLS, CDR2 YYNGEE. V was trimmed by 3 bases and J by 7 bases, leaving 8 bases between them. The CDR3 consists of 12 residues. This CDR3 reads CASSGTLNEQFF. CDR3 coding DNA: TGTGCCAGCAGCGGGACTCTAAATGAGCAGTTCTTC. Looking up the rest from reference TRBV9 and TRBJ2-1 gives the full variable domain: DSGVTQTPKHLITATGQRVTLRCSPRSGDLSVYWYQQSLDQGLQFLIQYYNGEERAKGNILERFSAQQFPDLHSELNLSSLELGDSALYFCASSGTLNEQFFGPGTRLTVL.

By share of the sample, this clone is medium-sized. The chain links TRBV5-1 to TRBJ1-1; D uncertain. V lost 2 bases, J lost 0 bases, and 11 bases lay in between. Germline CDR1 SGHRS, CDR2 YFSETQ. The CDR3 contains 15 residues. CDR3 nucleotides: TGCGCCAGCAGCTTCAATCGATACATGAACACTGAAGCTTTCTTT. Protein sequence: CASSFNRYMNTEAFF.

The CDR3 DNA reads TGTGCCAGCGGTGTTACTAGCGGGGGTTCGAGCTCCTACAATGAGCAGTTCTTC. It specifies CASGVTSGGSSSYNEQFF. The chain combines TRBV7-9 with TRBJ2-1, with 11 nucleotides matching TRBD2. From germline, CDR1 is SEHNR and CDR2 FQNEAQ (reference sequence). Unmatched junction bases numbered 12, after V lost 8 bases and J lost 0 bases. The CDR3 is made up of 18 amino acids.

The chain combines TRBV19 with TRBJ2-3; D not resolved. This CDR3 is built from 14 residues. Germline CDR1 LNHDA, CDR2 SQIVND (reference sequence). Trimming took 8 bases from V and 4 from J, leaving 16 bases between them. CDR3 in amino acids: CASQTSDSPDTQYF. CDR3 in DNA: TGTGCCAGTCAGACCTCCGACTCCCCAGATACGCAGTATTTT.